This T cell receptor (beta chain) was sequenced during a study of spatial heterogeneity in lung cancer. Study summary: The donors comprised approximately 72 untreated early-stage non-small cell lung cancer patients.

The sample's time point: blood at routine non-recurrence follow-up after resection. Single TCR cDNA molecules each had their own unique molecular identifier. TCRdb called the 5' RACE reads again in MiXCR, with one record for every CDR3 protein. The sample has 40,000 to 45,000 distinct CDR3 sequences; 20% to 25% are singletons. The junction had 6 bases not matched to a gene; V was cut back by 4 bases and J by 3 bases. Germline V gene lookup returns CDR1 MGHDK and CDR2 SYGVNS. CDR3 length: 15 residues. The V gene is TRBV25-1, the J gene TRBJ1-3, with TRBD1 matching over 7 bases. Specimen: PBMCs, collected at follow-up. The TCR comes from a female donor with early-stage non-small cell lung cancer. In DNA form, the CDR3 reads TGTGCCAGCAGTGTCCGAGGGGGCCGTGGAAACACCATATATTTT. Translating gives CASSVRGGRGNTIYF.